This T cell receptor beta chain was retrieved from a study of low-dose radiotherapy and immunotherapy resistance in tumors. This clonotype was seen many times. TRAV and TRBV primers primed cDNA for both TCRalpha and TCRbeta. PCR amplification of the TCRs was performed with Phusion for 20 PCR cycles, and it relied on a constant-region primer together with a V-primer adapter. Via MiXCR, TCRdb re-called the reads, giving one row per CDR3 protein. The data contain 59,000 or so distinct CDR3 sequences, approximately 26% of them singletons. Germline assignment: CDR1 LGHNA and CDR2 YNFKEQ. This CDR3 has 17 amino acids. The J segment lost 5 bases and the V segment lost 0 bases, leaving 11 bases of the junction unmatched. The time point here: before trial treatment.

Material: PBMCs, obtained before treatment. This sequence joins TRBV4-2 and TRBJ2-5, with 8 bases that match TRBD2. This clonotype originated in a male donor with rectosigmoid adenocarcinoma. The CDR3 sequence: CASSQELDGGASETQYF. DNA of the CDR3: TGTGCCAGCAGCCAAGAACTCGACGGGGGGGCCAGCGAGACCCAGTACTTC.